A selection of T cell receptor beta chains follows, all from one sample in a study of blood T cell repertoires in COVID-19. Repertoires were generated with immunoSEQ multiplex PCR, while TCRdb's copy carries only in-frame clones and drops some. Found here are roughly 250,000 clones, around four fifths of them singletons; the top ten hold less than 4%. The sequenced sample was PBMCs or T cells enriched from blood (not recorded which). Receptors originate from a woman in her 40s who had been exposed to COVID-19. The CDR3 runs from the conserved cysteine through the conserved F or W. A D gene is named only where the DNA matches it firmly. Some rows mark clone size as missing; the rest say once, few, many or name a class of expanded clone.

J | size | D | V | CDR3 | DNA
TRBJ2-3 | - | - | TRBV4-2 | CASSQAFLQGEDTQYF | TGTGCCAGCAGCCAAGCCTTTCTCCAGGGTGAAGATACGCAGTATTTT
TRBJ1-6 | - | TRBD1 | TRBV6-5 | CASSYSTGDSPLHF | TGTGCCAGCAGTTACTCGACAGGGGATTCACCCCTCCACTTT
TRBJ1-1 | few | - | TRBV18 | CASLGQNTEAFF | TGTGCCAGCCTCGGACAGAACACTGAAGCTTTCTTT
TRBJ2-3 | - | TRBD2 | TRBV28 | CASSFRLGTSGGMTDTQYF | TGTGCCAGCAGTTTCCGTTTAGGGACTAGCGGGGGCATGACAGATACGCAGTATTTT
TRBJ1-1 | - | - | TRBV7-2 | CASSLTQGQGGTEAFF | TGTGCCAGCAGCTTAACCCAGGGGCAGGGTGGAACTGAAGCTTTCTTT
TRBJ1-5 | few | - | TRBV19 | CASSPGTLIQPQHF | TGTGCCAGTAGTCCCGGGACACTTATCCAGCCCCAGCATTTT
TRBJ1-5 | - | TRBD1 | TRBV24-1 | CATSDHRGLGQPQHF | TGTGCCACCAGTGATCACAGGGGGTTAGGGCAGCCCCAGCATTTT
TRBJ2-1 | few | TRBD1 | TRBV7-8 | CASSNSGTGSYNEQFF | TGTGCCAGCAGTAATTCGGGGACAGGGAGCTACAATGAGCAGTTCTTC
TRBJ1-3 | - | - | TRBV5-5 | CASSLEDIGSAIYF | TGTGCCAGCAGCTTGGAAGACATAGGGAGCGCCATATATTTT
TRBJ2-7 | - | - | TRBV2 | CASSAGGYEQYF | TGTGCCAGCAGTGCGGGTGGATACGAGCAGTACTTC
TRBJ1-2 | - | - | TRBV28 | CASSLPDRNYGYTF | TGTGCCAGCAGTTTACCGGACAGAAACTATGGCTACACCTTC
TRBJ1-4 | - | TRBD1 | TRBV6-5 | CASRSGTGNGKLFF | TGTGCCAGCCGGTCCGGGACAGGGAATGGAAAACTGTTTTTT
TRBJ2-5 | - | TRBD2 | TRBV6-5 | CASSYSRGLADETQYF | TGTGCCAGCAGTTACAGCCGGGGACTAGCGGATGAGACCCAGTACTTC
TRBJ1-4 | - | TRBD1 | TRBV28 | CASSPGTGEKLFF | TGTGCCAGCAGTCCCGGGACAGGGGAAAAACTGTTTTTT
TRBJ2-1 | - | TRBD1 | TRBV18 | CASSPSRDRGADNEQFF | TGTGCCAGCTCACCCAGCCGGGACAGGGGCGCTGATAATGAGCAGTTCTTC
TRBJ1-1 | - | - | TRBV27 | CASSFLNRMNTEAFF | TGTGCCAGCAGTTTTTTGAACAGGATGAACACTGAAGCTTTCTTT
TRBJ1-6 | - | - | TRBV7-9 | CASSLTGSYNSPLHF | TGTGCCAGCAGCTTAACAGGTTCCTATAATTCACCCCTCCACTTT
TRBJ1-6 | - | TRBD1 | TRBV18 | CASSPAGTGSPLHF | TGTGCCAGCTCACCCGCCGGGACAGGGTCACCCCTCCACTTT
TRBJ1-5 | - | TRBD1 | TRBV2 | CASTPGGQGTMDTPQPQHF | TGTGCCAGCACCCCAGGGGGACAGGGGACAATGGATACCCCTCAGCCCCAGCATTTT
TRBJ1-2 | - | TRBD1 | TRBV7-3 | CASRANSGTGVGYTF | TGTGCCAGCAGAGCCAATTCCGGGACAGGGGTCGGCTACACCTTC
TRBJ2-7 | few | TRBD1 | TRBV30 | CAWSVGQGYEQYF | TGTGCCTGGAGTGTCGGACAGGGCTACGAGCAGTACTTC
TRBJ1-6 | - | - | TRBV12-2 | CASRLDRTGGSALHF | TGTGCAAGTCGCTTAGATCGGACAGGGGGCTCGGCCCTCCACTTT
TRBJ1-2 | - | - | TRBV20-1 | CSARDPYGYTF | TGCAGTGCTAGAGACCCATATGGCTACACCTTC
TRBJ1-1 | once | - | TRBV28 | CASRAGGGPTTEAFF | TGTGCCAGCAGGGCCGGGGGGGGCCCGACGACTGAAGCTTTCTTT
TRBJ2-3 | - | - | TRBV6-5 | CASAPVSSTDTQYF | TGTGCCAGCGCACCGGTTTCTAGCACAGATACGCAGTATTTT
TRBJ1-1 | - | - | TRBV12-3/TRBV12-4 | CASSWGPEAFF | TGTGCCAGCAGTTGGGGGCCTGAAGCTTTCTTT